This T cell receptor beta chain was found in a study of shared T cell receptors in the human thymus (dated by TCRdb to about 2021). General notes on the study: The study examined how self-reactive, shared T-cell receptor alpha chains are generated in the human thymus.

Receptors were amplified or captured by the immunoSEQ multiplex PCR assay. What TCRdb holds here is the immuneACCESS table cut down to in-frame rearrangements. Part of the clones is not present; checked against another copy, under half of the missing clones reflect an unresolved V gene, and the others are unexplained. The sample includes hundreds of thousands of clones, with approximately 83% observed a single time. The ten top clones hold 0.0095% to 0.011% of the sample. CDR3 length: 15 amino acids, cysteine to phenylalanine. Solely the CDR3 DNA is kept, with 45 bases framed from the first base. CDR1 and CDR2, looked up from the germline V gene, are SGHTA and FQGTGA. The junction shows trimming of 5 bases on V and 0 bases on J, plus 13 bases between the germline ends. In regard to this clone: The target of this receptor is not known. Qualities for individual bases were not recorded, and no much larger clone is one base off.

This same sample was also taken into another study, of human thymus T cells. In that second paper, the authors write: In Finland, the donors were immunologically healthy infants who were having open corrective cardiac surgery for congenital heart defects. Thymus tissue was collected as surgical resects that were removed during corrective cardiac surgery. Biased V and J gene segment usage appeared to be present in both thymic and peripheral blood repertoires. The related research reported highly overlapping thymic TCR repertoires among unrelated individuals. TCR alpha and beta repertoires from under 10 infant thymus samples and four related peripheral blood samples were characterized in the study. Donor ages ranged from roughly 7 to 244 days, and the cohort comprised 5 to 7 male and a couple of female infants. Thymocytes were freed from the tissue by mechanical means and kept at -70 degrees C as pellets of 10-30 million cells. A QIAsymphony instrument was used to extract genomic DNA from frozen cell pellets. Using the immunoSEQ multiplex PCR assay, the TCRB and TCRAD loci were amplified from a standardized quantity of quality-controlled genomic DNA. The amplicons spanned the V(D)J region and were long enough to cover the CDR3 and allow V and J genes to be identified. Through the commercial immunoSEQ service, the amplicons were sequenced on an Illumina platform. Primer bias and sequencing errors were corrected using previously described methods, and TCRAD and TCRB definitions followed the IMGT database. immunoSEQ Analyzer 3.0 and VDJTools were used for repertoire analysis, which covered basic statistics, V/J segment usage, diversity estimates, rarefaction and pairwise overlap. Diversity was estimated using the Chao1, ChaoE, Efron-Thisted, Shannon and inverse Simpson indices, and was also estimated on datasets down-sampled to the size of the smallest sample. Repertoire overlap used strict matching of CDR3 nucleotide sequence, V gene and J gene, with Jaccard-based multidimensional scaling clustering. On average, thymus samples yielded roughly 800,000 unique TCRB clonotypes, whereas blood samples yielded around 84,000.

The receptor chain draws on TRBV7-3 and TRBJ1-1; TRBD1 is a weak D gene call, 5 bases matching. The clonotype originates from a girl less than two years old with a congenital heart defect. Donor details come from another sample of the same person, matched by shared clones. Specimen: thymocytes. CDR3 sequence: CASSPLTGLNTEAFF. The nucleotide sequence reads TGTGCCAGCAGCCCCCTTACAGGATTGAACACTGAAGCTTTCTTT.